The text below deals with one T cell receptor beta chain. Its cognate antigen has yet to be identified. No base qualities exist here, and no much larger clone lies one base off it. As encoded in the germline V gene, CDR1 is KGHSH while CDR2 is LQKENI. Measured from the cysteine to the phenylalanine, the CDR3 is 19 residues long. Here the CDR3 DNA is all that survives: 57 bases in frame from base 1. V lost 3 bases and J lost 2 bases, and the count of bases not matched to a germline gene is 14. After about 9 days of culture, CD4+ T cells were isolated with the EasySep CD4+ T cell isolation kit. Convalescent patients had PCR-confirmed SARS-CoV-2 infection between March and December 2020, before Alpha, Beta and Delta variants emerged in the United States. On days 3 and 7, half of the culture medium was replaced with fresh IL-2-containing medium. Unless noted otherwise, every peptide stimulation condition was grown in triplicate wells. PBMC were separated from whole blood using Ficoll-Paque Plus gradient centrifugation and were then either cryopreserved at -140C or used fresh. The QIAamp micro DNA kit was used to extract genomic DNA from the cultured CD4+ T cells.

These data originate in a study of vaccination effects on CD4 cells after COVID-19 (dated 2022 in TCRdb). With respect to the entire study: To identify antigen-specific CD4+ T cell clonotypes by their expansion, the ViraFEST assay first stimulated PBMC with viral peptide pools and then applied TCR sequencing. Each participant got two doses of an mRNA SARS-CoV-2 vaccine, either BNT162b2 or mRNA-1273. Pre-vaccine samples from two convalescent patients were drawn 16 days and one week before the first dose, 142 and 148 days after COVID-19 diagnosis. Some 1.9 million PBMC per well were cultured with about 10 ug/ml peptides in IMDM containing roughly 5% human AB serum, around 9.7 IU/ml IL-2 and gentamicin. SARS-CoV-2 spike-specific CD4+ TCR repertoires were compared before and after mRNA vaccination in COVID-19 convalescent patients and in infection-naive vaccine recipients. The full study included over 8 COVID-19 convalescent patients and several SARS-CoV-2-naive healthy vaccine recipients. The Oncomine TCR Beta short-read assay on an Illumina iSeq 100 was used to sequence cultures from other donors in the study. Overall results and qualifications from the work: Only a small number of convalescent patients were included, and no early post-infection timepoints were available, which limited the study. Both infection-induced and vaccine-induced clones contracted markedly at late post-vaccination timepoints, which is consistent with waning T cell responses. In convalescent patients, the post-vaccine spike-reactive repertoire was composed mainly of new vaccine-induced clones that were largely distinct from infection-induced clones.

Library prep was done by the immunoSEQ multiplex PCR assay. DNA from the cultured and isolated CD4+ T cells underwent TCR beta CDR3 sequencing. In the authors' own workflow: Non-productive TCR sequences were removed and reads were trimmed to the CDR3 region, keeping CDR3s of at least 7 amino acids. Antigen-specific clonotypes were identified using the MANAFEST web app by comparison of expansion in peptide wells against reference cultures. To be called positive, a clone needed expansion at FDR<0.05 compared with the reference and with all other wells, an odds ratio greater than 5, and a frequency greater than 0.1% in two replicate wells. A clonotype was called cross-reactive if it was significantly expanded both in SARS-CoV-2 spike wells and in at least one common cold coronavirus spike condition. CDR3 similarity was assessed by Levenshtein distance with the stringdist R package, and unrooted trees were built with ape in R 3.6.1. Entries here come from immuneACCESS through TCRdb and include only in-frame sequences with V and J called. Some clones fail to appear in such tables; in the studies checked, an unresolved V gene covers under half of the shortfall, and the cause of the remainder is unknown. V, J and clone size are those of that table, while D and trimming were read from the DNA. The sample table lists tens of thousands of clones, under 85% of them with a count of one. The leading ten clones occupy under 30% of the sample.

Sequenced material: CD4+ T cells from PBMCs cultured without peptide, taken before COVID-19 vaccination. Here the chain combines TRBV18 and TRBJ1-5, with 9 central nucleotides matching TRBD1. The clonotype originates from a human donor who had a prior SARS-CoV-2 infection. CDR3 reads: CASSPFGTGSGVGNQPQHF. In nucleotides, the sequence is TGTGCCAGCTCACCTTTTGGGACAGGGTCTGGAGTCGGCAATCAGCCCCAGCATTTT.